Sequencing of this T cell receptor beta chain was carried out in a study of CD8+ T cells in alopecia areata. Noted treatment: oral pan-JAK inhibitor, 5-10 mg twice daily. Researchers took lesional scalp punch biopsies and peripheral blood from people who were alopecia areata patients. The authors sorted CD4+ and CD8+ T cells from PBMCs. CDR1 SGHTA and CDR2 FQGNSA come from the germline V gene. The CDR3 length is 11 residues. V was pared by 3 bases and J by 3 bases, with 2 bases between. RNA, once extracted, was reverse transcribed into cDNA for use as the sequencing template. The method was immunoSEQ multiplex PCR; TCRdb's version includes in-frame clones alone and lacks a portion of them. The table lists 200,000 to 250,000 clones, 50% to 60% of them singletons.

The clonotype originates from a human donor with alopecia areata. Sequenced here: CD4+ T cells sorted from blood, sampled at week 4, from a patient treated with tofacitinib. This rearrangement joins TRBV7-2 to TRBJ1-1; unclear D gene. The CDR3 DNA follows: TGTGCCAGCAGCTTTGACACTGAAGCTTTCTTT. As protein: CASSFDTEAFF.